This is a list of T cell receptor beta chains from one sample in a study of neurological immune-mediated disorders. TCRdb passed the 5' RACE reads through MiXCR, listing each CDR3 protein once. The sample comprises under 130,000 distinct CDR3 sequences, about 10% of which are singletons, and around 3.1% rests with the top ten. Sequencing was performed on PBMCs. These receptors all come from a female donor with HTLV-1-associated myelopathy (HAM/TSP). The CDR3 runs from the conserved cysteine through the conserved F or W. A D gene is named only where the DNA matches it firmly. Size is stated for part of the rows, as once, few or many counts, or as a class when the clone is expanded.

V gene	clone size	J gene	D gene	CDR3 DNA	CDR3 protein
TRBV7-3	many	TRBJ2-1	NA	TGTGCCAGCAGCTCGGTAGGGTACAATGAGCAGTTCTTC	CASSSVGYNEQFF
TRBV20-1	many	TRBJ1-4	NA	TGCAGTGCCCTGGGTATTCCAGGGTTAGAAAAACTGTTTTTT	CSALGIPGLEKLFF
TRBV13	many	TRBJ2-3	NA	TGTGCCAGCCGGAGGGGGGCTAGCACAGATACGCAGTATTTT	CASRRGASTDTQYF
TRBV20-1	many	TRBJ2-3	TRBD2	TGCAGTCCTAAGCGGGGGGGCACAGATACGCAGTATTTT	CSPKRGGTDTQYF
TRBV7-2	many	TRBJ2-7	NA	TGTGCCAGCAGCTTGCGTGGGGTATCGGACGAGCAGTACTTC	CASSLRGVSDEQYF
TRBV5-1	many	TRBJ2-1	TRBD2	TGCGCCAGCAGCTTGGGGAGCGGGGGGGCCGTATATGAGCAGTTCTTC	CASSLGSGGAVYEQFF
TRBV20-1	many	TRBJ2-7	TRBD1	TGCAGTGTCATGACAGGGGGTTCCTACGAGCAGTACTTC	CSVMTGGSYEQYF
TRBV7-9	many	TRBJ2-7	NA	TGTGCCAGCAGCTTAGGAGGGGCGAGCTCCTACGAGCAGTACTTC	CASSLGGASSYEQYF
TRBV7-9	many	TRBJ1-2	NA	TGTGCCAGCAGCTTAGTAGTCAGCCACACCTTC	CASSLVVSHTF
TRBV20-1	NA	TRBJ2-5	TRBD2	TGCAGTGCTTTAGCGGGGGGGACCACTGAGACCCAGTACTTC	CSALAGGTTETQYF
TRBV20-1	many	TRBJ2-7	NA	TGCAGTGCTAGAGCCTGGAGGGTCCGTTCCTACGAGCAGTACTTC	CSARAWRVRSYEQYF
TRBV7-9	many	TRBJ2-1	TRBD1	TGTGCCAGCAGCATATTACAGGGGGCAGAGCAGTTCTTC	CASSILQGAEQFF
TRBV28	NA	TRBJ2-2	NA	TGTGCCAGCATATATTTAGGGAAGCAGAGCACCGGGGAGCTGTTTTTT	CASIYLGKQSTGELFF
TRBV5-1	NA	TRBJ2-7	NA	TGCGCCAGCAGCTTGGGAGGGGGGGCGCAGTACTTC	CASSLGGGAQYF
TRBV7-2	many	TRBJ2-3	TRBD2	TGTGCCAGCAGCTTAGCTGGCGGGGGGGAAGATACGCAGTATTTT	CASSLAGGGEDTQYF
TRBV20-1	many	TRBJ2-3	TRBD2	TGCAGTGCTAGGCGGGGATTAGCGGGGGCTACGCAGTATTTT	CSARRGLAGATQYF
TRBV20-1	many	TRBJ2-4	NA	TGCAGTGCTAGAGATAGCCTTGGGCTAGCCAAAAACATTCAGTACTTC	CSARDSLGLAKNIQYF
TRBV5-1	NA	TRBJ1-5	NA	TGCGCCAGCAGCACACTGGGGGGGGGTAGCAATCAGCCCCAGCATTTT	CASSTLGGGSNQPQHF
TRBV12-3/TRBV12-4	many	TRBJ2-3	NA	TGTGCCAGCAGTTTAGAGAGGGGTTGTAATACGCAGTATTTT	CASSLERGCNTQYF
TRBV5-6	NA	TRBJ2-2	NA	TGTGCCAGCAGCTTGGGCATTCGCCAGGGGATGGCCACCGGGGAGCTGTTTTTT	CASSLGIRQGMATGELFF
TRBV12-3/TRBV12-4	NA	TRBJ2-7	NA	TGTGCCAGCAGTTTGGCAGGGCTTTACTACGAGCAGTACTTC	CASSLAGLYYEQYF
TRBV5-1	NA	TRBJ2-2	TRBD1	TGCGCCAGCAGCCCGACAGGGGGTAACACCGGGGAGCTGTTTTTT	CASSPTGGNTGELFF
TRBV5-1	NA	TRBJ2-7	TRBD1	TGCGCCAGCAGCACCGGGACAGGCTTCTACGAGCAGTACTTC	CASSTGTGFYEQYF
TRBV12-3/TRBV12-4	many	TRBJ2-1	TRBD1	TGTGCCAGCAGCACCAATCCGGGACAGGCTCCCTTCTTC	CASSTNPGQAPFF
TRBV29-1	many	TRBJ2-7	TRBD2	TGCAGCTCCTCTAGCGGGGGTCCCTACGAGCAGTACTTC	CSSSSGGPYEQYF
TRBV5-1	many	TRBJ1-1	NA	TGCGCCAGCAGCCCCGGTAGTTCCTTGAACACTGAAGCTTTCTTT	CASSPGSSLNTEAFF
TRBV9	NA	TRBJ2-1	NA	TGTGCCAGCAGCGTATATCCGGGCTCCTACAATGAGCAGTTCTTC	CASSVYPGSYNEQFF
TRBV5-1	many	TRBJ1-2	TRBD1	TGCGCCAGCAGCTCCAGGGGGGGTTTTGACTATGGCTACACCTTC	CASSSRGGFDYGYTF
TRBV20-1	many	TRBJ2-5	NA	TGCAGTGCTAGATCCGGACAGCCCCAAGAGACCCAGTACTTC	CSARSGQPQETQYF
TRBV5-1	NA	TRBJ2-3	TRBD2	TGCGCCAGCAGCTCATGGACTAGCGGGGGCCGTCAAGGAGATACGCAGTATTTT	CASSSWTSGGRQGDTQYF
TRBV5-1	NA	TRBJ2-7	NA	TGCGCCAGCAGCTTGTTGGTTGACAGTCGATCCTACGAGCAGTACTTC	CASSLLVDSRSYEQYF
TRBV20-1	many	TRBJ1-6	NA	TGCAGTGCGAGAGAGGCGGGGGGCAATTCACCCCTCCACTTT	CSAREAGGNSPLHF
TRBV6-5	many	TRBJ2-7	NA	TGTGCCAGCAGGGACGGGGCACCGGGGGAGCAGTACTTC	CASRDGAPGEQYF
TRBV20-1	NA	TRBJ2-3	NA	TGCAGTGCTACGTCCGGGCAGGGGACCACAGATACGCAGTATTTT	CSATSGQGTTDTQYF
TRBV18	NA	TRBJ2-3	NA	TGTGCCAGCTCACCTTCGGAGTGGGGGATTCGAGTGACAGATACGCAGTATTTT	CASSPSEWGIRVTDTQYF
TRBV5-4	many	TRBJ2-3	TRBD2	TGTGCCAGCAGCACACCGCGTCGGGGGGGCCGGGCAGATACGCAGTATTTT	CASSTPRRGGRADTQYF
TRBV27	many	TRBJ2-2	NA	TGTGCCAGCAGTTTATCGGTGGGGGCCGGCGGGGAGCTGTTTTTT	CASSLSVGAGGELFF
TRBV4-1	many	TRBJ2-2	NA	TGCGCCAGCAGCCAAACAATGGGGGTAAACACCGGGGAGCTGTTTTTT	CASSQTMGVNTGELFF
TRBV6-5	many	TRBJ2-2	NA	TGTGCCAGCAGTTACTCGGCGCGGGTGCAGACCGGGGAGCTGTTTTTT	CASSYSARVQTGELFF